The next 2 T cell receptor beta chains were all read from a single sample in a study of OX40 agonist ivuxolimab in advanced cancers. Sequencing was performed with immunoSEQ multiplex PCR; in TCRdb, only in-frame clones are kept and a portion is missing. The sample lists approximately 90,000 clones, roughly 89% occurring once. Sequencing used CD4+ or CD8+ T cells sorted from blood, obtained in a trial of the OX40 agonist ivuxolimab. Source of these receptors: an adult with an advanced solid tumor such as melanoma, head and neck, liver or kidney cancer.

The chain has TRBV9 and TRBJ1-2; 8 nucleotides agree with TRBD1. CDR1 and CDR2 from the germline V gene are SGDLS and YYNGEE. The junction had 10 bases not matched to a gene; V was cut back by 3 bases and J by 9 bases. This CDR3 is built from 14 residues. The CDR3 region is CASSEKTGGRSYTF. The DNA of the CDR3 is TGTGCCAGCAGCGAAAAAACAGGGGGACGGAGCTACACCTTC.

This chain joins TRBV4-2 and TRBJ2-1; a weak D match, TRBD2 (6 bases). The CDR3 is 15 residues long. Germline CDR1 is LGHNA and CDR2 is YNFKEQ. V lost 1 base and J lost 6, with 13 bases in between. CDR3 DNA sequence: TGTGCCAGCAGCCAAGCTAGCGCGAAGGCCAATGAGCAGTTCTTC. This encodes CASSQASAKANEQFF.